A selection of T cell receptor beta chains follows, all from one sample in a study of blood T cell repertoires in COVID-19. The data were produced by immunoSEQ multiplex PCR, yet TCRdb's version contains in-frame clones alone and is incomplete. Here the sample spans about 270,000 clones, roughly 82% being singletons. The sample taken for sequencing was peripheral blood. All receptors derive from a woman of 80 years or more with COVID-19, enrolled during active disease. Each CDR3 is given with its conserved first and last residue. D genes are given only for firm matches. Clone size appears in some rows only: once, few, many, or a class for an expanded clone.

size	V	J	D	CDR3	DNA
once	TRBV6-5	TRBJ1-4	TRBD1	CASSSLTGQGDEKLFF	TGTGCCAGCAGTTCCCTGACCGGACAGGGAGATGAAAAACTGTTTTTT
-	TRBV28	TRBJ1-5	TRBD1	CASVRDRVPNQPQHF	TGTGCCAGCGTCCGGGACAGGGTCCCCAATCAGCCCCAGCATTTT
few	TRBV7-9	TRBJ1-2	-	CASSPQDYGYTF	TGTGCCAGCAGCCCCCAGGACTATGGCTACACCTTC
-	TRBV11-2	TRBJ1-1	-	CASRQARAGAGAFF	TGTGCCAGCAGGCAAGCCCGGGCAGGGGCAGGGGCTTTCTTT
-	TRBV5-1	TRBJ2-7	TRBD1	CASSLSGTGTPYEQYF	TGCGCCAGCAGCTTGTCCGGGACAGGGACCCCCTACGAGCAGTACTTC
once	TRBV2	TRBJ1-2	TRBD1	CASSRDRERGYTF	TGTGCCAGCAGCCGGGACAGGGAACGGGGCTACACCTTC
-	TRBV7-6	TRBJ2-1	TRBD2	CASSLALSGGADEQFF	TGTGCCAGCAGCTTAGCTCTGAGCGGGGGGGCCGATGAGCAGTTCTTC
-	TRBV3-1/TRBV3-2	TRBJ2-4	-	CASTHSAATKNIQYF	TGTGCCAGCACCCACTCCGCCGCGACCAAAAACATTCAGTACTTC
-	TRBV6-5	TRBJ1-1	TRBD1	CASTRRGEEAFF	TGTGCCAGCACCCGCAGGGGGGAGGAAGCTTTCTTT
-	TRBV28	TRBJ1-1	-	CASSLLRTEAFF	TGTGCCAGCAGTTTACTGAGAACTGAAGCTTTCTTT
-	TRBV5-6	TRBJ1-5	-	CASSSIGKQGANQPQHF	TGTGCCAGCAGCTCCATTGGAAAACAGGGTGCGAATCAGCCCCAGCATTTT
-	TRBV18	TRBJ2-3	-	CASSPEVLPDTQYF	TGTGCCAGCTCACCAGAGGTACTACCGGATACGCAGTATTTT
-	TRBV2	TRBJ1-4	-	CASSWGVGNEKLFF	TGTGCCAGCAGTTGGGGAGTCGGTAATGAAAAACTGTTTTTT
few	TRBV29-1	TRBJ1-2	TRBD1	CSGTTGVGGYTF	TGCAGCGGGACGACAGGGGTCGGCGGCTACACCTTC
few	TRBV25-1	TRBJ1-1	-	CASSPLVGGDTEAFF	TGTGCCAGCAGTCCCCTGGTCGGAGGGGACACTGAAGCTTTCTTT
-	TRBV10-3	TRBJ1-1	TRBD1	CAISGDRGVVNTEAFF	TGTGCCATCAGTGGAGACAGGGGAGTCGTGAACACTGAAGCTTTCTTT
once	TRBV18	TRBJ2-5	TRBD1	CASSTAGTGTETQYF	TGTGCCAGCTCAACGGCCGGGACAGGGACGGAGACCCAGTACTTC
-	TRBV7-9	TRBJ2-3	TRBD1	CASSLSQGSTDTQYF	TGTGCCAGCAGCCTTTCACAGGGGAGCACAGATACGCAGTATTTT
-	TRBV5-4	TRBJ2-3	-	CASSQPGAQDTQYF	TGTGCCAGCAGCCAGCCGGGAGCCCAAGATACGCAGTATTTT
-	TRBV27	TRBJ2-7	-	CASSSAGTYEQYF	TGTGCCAGCAGTTCGGCAGGCACCTACGAGCAGTACTTC
-	TRBV7-2	TRBJ2-7	TRBD2	CASSLVRERGYEQYF	TGTGCCAGCAGCTTAGTTAGGGAGCGGGGCTACGAGCAGTACTTC